A single sample gave rise to the 15 T cell receptor beta chains below, sequenced in a study of T cell repertoires in cytomegalovirus infection. TCRdb re-called the reads with MiXCR, one entry per CDR3 protein. The profile shows some 120,000 distinct CDR3 sequences, about 32% of them singletons. No antigen has been identified for these receptors. Sequenced material: CD8+ T cells from cultured PBMCs, taken from culture after CMV antigen stimulation. These receptor sequences come from a human donor in good health (CMV status not recorded). Some clones in this sample may be carry-over from other donors' samples.

The chain uses TRBV6-8 and TRBJ2-2; unclear D gene. The CDR3 contains 13 residues. Germline values: CDR1 MNHGY, CDR2 SAAAGT. Trimming pared 2 bases from V and 7 bases from J, leaving 8 bases between. The DNA of the CDR3 is TGTGCCAGCAGTTACGTGTACCGCGGGGAGCTGTTTTTT. This gives the protein CASSYVYRGELFF.

This clonotype was detected only a few times. The chain combines TRBV5-4 with TRBJ2-1; possible D gene TRBD2, 6 bases. CDR1 is SGHNT, CDR2 YYREEE, per germline (reference sequence). This CDR3 comprises 15 residues. With 4 bases removed from V and 0 bases from J, the gap between germline ends came to 11 bases. The CDR3 loop reads CASSLGTGSYNEQFF. Here the CDR3 DNA reads TGTGCCAGCAGCCTTGGGACTGGCTCCTACAATGAGCAGTTCTTC.

This clonotype was counted between two and nine times. This sequence joins TRBV6-5 and TRBJ2-1, with 13 bases that match TRBD2. The CDR3 is made up of 21 amino acids. Germline trimming cut 0 bases from V and 0 bases from J; bases unmatched to any gene: 11. Germline V gene sequence: CDR1 MNHEY, CDR2 SVGAGI. The CDR3 loop reads CASSYSISRLAGGGSYNEQFF. The CDR3 DNA is TGTGCCAGCAGTTACTCGATCTCCCGACTAGCGGGGGGAGGCTCCTACAATGAGCAGTTCTTC.

V is TRBV7-9 and J is TRBJ2-5, with 7 nucleotides matching TRBD2. Germline lookup yields CDR1 SEHNR and CDR2 FQNEAQ (reference sequence). This CDR3 is 13 amino acids long. V was pared by 5 bases and J by 4 bases, with 4 bases of the junction left unmatched. This chain's CDR3 is CASSPAGVETQYF. The CDR3, as DNA: TGTGCCAGCAGCCCCGCGGGGGTAGAGACCCAGTACTTC.

This clonotype was seen at least ten times. The chain is built from TRBV7-9 and TRBJ2-3; D unclear. Germline V CDR1 and CDR2: SEHNR, FQNEAQ (reference sequence). The ends were cut back, 1 base at V and 6 bases at J, with 11 bases in the middle. The CDR3 length is 14 residues. The CDR3 DNA reads TGTGCCAGCAGCTTAGAGTTGGCCTCGGATACGCAGTATTTT. This sequence encodes CASSLELASDTQYF.

This clonotype has a count of ten or more. V gene TRBV27 combines with J gene TRBJ2-1, with 11 bases lining up with TRBD2. Per the germline V gene, CDR1 is MNHEY and CDR2 is SMNVEV (reference sequence). This CDR3 spans 15 amino acids. After removal of 2 bases from V and 5 bases from J, the junction contained 2 bases not matched to a gene. CDR3 in DNA: TGTGCCAGCAGTTTAACTAGCGGGGGCCACAATGAGCAGTTCTTC. Amino acids: CASSLTSGGHNEQFF.

The V and J genes are TRBV20-1 and TRBJ2-1, with D perhaps matching TRBD1 (6 bases). CDR1 DFQATT and CDR2 SNEGSKA come from the germline V gene (reference sequence). CDR3 size: 15 residues. V was shortened by 0 bases and J by 1 base, with 10 bases between the two germline ends. The CDR3 is CSARDRGKSYNEQFF. The CDR3 coding sequence is TGCAGTGCTAGAGATAGGGGGAAATCCTACAATGAGCAGTTCTTC.

This clonotype has a single count. The V and J genes are TRBV20-1 and TRBJ2-5; TRBD2 matches 7 bases. V dropped 1 base and J dropped 3; count of bases not matched to a gene: 8. Looked up from germline, CDR1 is DFQATT and CDR2 is SNEGSKA (reference sequence). The CDR3 consists of 15 residues. CDR3 amino acids: CSARGGAGSEETQYF. CDR3 nucleotides: TGCAGTGCTAGAGGGGGAGCGGGGTCTGAAGAGACCCAGTACTTC.

In its sample, this clonotype was seen a few times. This chain links TRBV6-5 with TRBJ2-1; 7 bases match TRBD2. The CDR3 is 16 residues long. The junction had 7 bases not matched to a gene; V was cut back by 3 bases and J by 2 bases. Germline V gene sequence: CDR1 MNHEY, CDR2 SVGAGI. In DNA, the CDR3 is TGTGCCAGCAGTTATACTAGCGCCAGTACCTACAATGAGCAGTTCTTC. This sequence encodes CASSYTSASTYNEQFF.

This chain joins TRBV4-1 and TRBJ2-7; possible D gene TRBD1, 5 bases. The CDR3 length is 11 residues. The V gene's germline CDR1 is MGHRA and CDR2 YSYEKL. The germline V and J ends were trimmed by 4 bases and 7 bases, with 8 bases remaining between them. CDR3 sequence: CASSLQGEQYF. CDR3 bases: TGCGCCAGCAGCCTCCAGGGAGAGCAGTACTTC.

This clonotype has ten or more counts. The genes are TRBV2 and TRBJ2-2; D not certain. Germline lookup yields CDR1 SNHLY and CDR2 FYNNEI. V lost 6 bases to trimming and J lost 0 bases, with 11 bases between them. CDR3 length equals 15 residues. CDR3 sequence (DNA): TGTGCCAGCAGCCCCACGGTCGCGAACACCGGGGAGCTGTTTTTT. Amino acids: CASSPTVANTGELFF.

Ten or more counts support this clonotype. This chain links TRBV7-2 with TRBJ2-7; 11 bases are a match to TRBD1. CDR3 length: 14 amino acids. The germline CDR1 and CDR2 sequences are SGHTA and FQGNSA. The V segment lost 5 bases and the J segment 2 bases; nucleotides outside the gene matches: 2. The CDR3 DNA reads TGTGCCAGCAGCCGGGGACAGGGGGCCTACGAGCAGTACTTC. Translating it yields CASSRGQGAYEQYF.

The V call is TRBV2, the J call TRBJ2-3; TRBD2 matches at 9 bases. The germline V gene encodes CDR1 SNHLY and CDR2 FYNNEI. The CDR3 loop spans 16 amino acids. V shed 6 bases, J shed 2 bases, and the junction held 9 bases outside the gene matches. CDR3 region: CASSYPSGGTTDTQYF. The CDR3 DNA reads TGTGCCAGCAGCTACCCCAGCGGGGGGACCACAGATACGCAGTATTTT.

V is TRBV28 and J is TRBJ2-7; D might be TRBD2 (5 bases). V lost 8 bases and J 0 bases, leaving 14 bases between the germline ends. The CDR3 is made up of 14 amino acids. Germline CDR1 is MDHEN and CDR2 is SYDVKM. The CDR3 sequence is CASGELGDSYEQYF. CDR3 coding DNA: TGTGCCAGCGGAGAACTAGGAGACTCCTACGAGCAGTACTTC.

This clonotype has a count of ten or more. The chain uses TRBV7-6 and TRBJ2-7; TRBD2 matches at 9 bases. The trim removed 3 bases at V and 6 bases at J, leaving 9 bases unmatched. Germline CDR1 and CDR2: SGHVS and FNYEAQ. The CDR3 spans 15 residues. DNA of the CDR3: TGTGCCAGCAGCTTCGCGGGGGGGCGATCCGTCGAGCAGTACTTC. Translated, it gives CASSFAGGRSVEQYF.